Listed here are 24 T cell receptor beta chains from one sample, sequenced in a study of blood T cell repertoires in COVID-19. Profiling relied on immunoSEQ multiplex PCR, and the TCRdb table lists in-frame clones only, not all of them. The sample has about 180,000 clones, roughly 80% seen once. The specimen sequenced was peripheral blood. The receptors derive from a woman between 65 and 79 years old with COVID-19, enrolled during active disease.

The chain joins TRBV7-2 to TRBJ2-3, with no clear D. The germline V and J ends were trimmed by 6 bases and 4 bases, with 8 bases remaining between them. The CDR3 runs 12 residues. Germline V CDR1 and CDR2: SGHTA, FQGNSA. The CDR3 sequence is CASSMTSDTQYF. CDR3 coding DNA: TGTGCCAGCAGTATGACTTCAGATACGCAGTATTTT.

This sequence joins TRBV12-3 or TRBV12-4 and TRBJ1-2; D remains unclear. The CDR3 is made up of 13 amino acids. V lost 6 bases to trimming and J lost 8 bases, with 16 bases between them. CDR3 nucleotide sequence: TGTGCCAGCAGCCCTCTACGGGCGGGGGGCTACACCTTC. Its translation is CASSPLRAGGYTF.

The rearrangement joins TRBV6-5 to TRBJ2-3; D remains ambiguous. V lost 6 bases and J 6 bases, leaving 7 bases between the germline ends. The germline V gene encodes CDR1 MNHEY and CDR2 SVGAGI. The CDR3 consists of 11 residues. The CDR3 sequence: CASSSLDTQYF. The CDR3 region has the DNA TGTGCCAGCAGCTCCCTGGATACGCAGTATTTT.

This chain joins TRBV7-2 and TRBJ2-7; possible D gene TRBD2, 6 bases. Germline V gene lookup returns CDR1 SGHTA and CDR2 FQGNSA. Trimming removed 6 bases from V and 7 bases from J, with 22 bases in between. The CDR3 loop spans 15 amino acids. For the CDR3, the DNA is TGTGCCAGCAGATCCGGGACTTCTGCCGGGTTAGAGCAGTACTTC. Encoded protein: CASRSGTSAGLEQYF.

This chain uses TRBV5-4 with TRBJ1-1; no clear D gene. Trimming removed 3 bases at V and 0 bases at J, with 15 bases between. Germline V gene sequence: CDR1 SGHNT, CDR2 YYREEE (reference sequence). The CDR3 loop spans 16 amino acids. The CDR3 coding sequence is TGTGCCAGCAGCTCTGACGGGTACTTAATGAACACTGAAGCTTTCTTT. Translating gives CASSSDGYLMNTEAFF.

The V gene is TRBV4-3, the J gene TRBJ2-7; no clear D gene. CDR3 length: 15 residues. Germline CDR1 LGHNA, CDR2 YSLEER. V lost 0 bases to trimming and J lost 0 bases, with 9 bases between them. For the CDR3, the DNA is TGCGCCAGCAGCCAAGAACTACGGAACTCCTACGAGCAGTACTTC. Translated, it gives CASSQELRNSYEQYF.

The chain couples TRBV4-1 to TRBJ2-1; D might be TRBD2 (6 bases). Trimming removed 1 base at V and 5 bases at J, with 15 bases between. The CDR3 consists of 16 residues. CDR1 and CDR2 (germline): MGHRA, YSYEKL. CDR3 coding DNA: TGCGCCAGCAGCCAAGTAAGGGGTGGGGGGAACAATGAGCAGTTCTTC. This translates into CASSQVRGGGNNEQFF.

This clone was seen once. This CDR3 reads CASSIHTSRSRETQYF. The CDR3 DNA reads TGTGCCAGTAGTATCCACACTAGTAGATCAAGAGAGACCCAGTACTTC. This chain uses TRBV19 with TRBJ2-5; D is perhaps TRBD2 (5 bases). Per germline, CDR1 LNHDA and CDR2 SQIVND (reference sequence). V lost 3 bases, J lost 4 bases, and 18 bases lay in between. This CDR3 has 16 residues.

The CDR3 region has the DNA TGTGCCAGCAGTTCCCAGGGGACTAGCACTCGCTACGAGCAGTACTTC. Its translation is CASSSQGTSTRYEQYF. J is TRBJ2-7 and V is TRBV28, with 9 bases aligning to TRBD2. Germline V gene sequence: CDR1 MDHEN, CDR2 SYDVKM. The V gene end was trimmed by 4 bases and the J gene end by 3 bases; junction bases not matched to a gene: 10. There are 16 residues in the CDR3.

The genes are TRBV7-2 and TRBJ2-3, with no clear D. The CDR3 length is 14 residues. The germline V gene has CDR1 SGHTA and CDR2 FQGNSA. The V gene lost 0 bases and the J gene lost 0 bases, with 4 bases spanning the gap. The CDR3 sequence is CASSLASSTDTQYF. CDR3 nucleotides: TGTGCCAGCAGCTTAGCTTCGAGCACAGATACGCAGTATTTT.

This chain uses TRBV9 with TRBJ1-4; TRBD1 aligns across 7 bases. Germline V gene lookup returns CDR1 SGDLS and CDR2 YYNGEE. This CDR3 is 15 amino acids long. The trim removed 3 bases at V and 6 bases at J, leaving 8 bases unmatched. CDR3 in amino acids: CASSATDRRDEKLFF. In DNA, the CDR3 is TGTGCCAGCAGCGCAACGGACAGGAGGGATGAAAAACTGTTTTTT. The whole variable domain, filled in from reference TRBV9 and TRBJ1-4, reads DSGVTQTPKHLITATGQRVTLRCSPRSGDLSVYWYQQSLDQGLQFLIQYYNGEERAKGNILERFSAQQFPDLHSELNLSSLELGDSALYFCASSATDRRDEKLFFGSGTQLSVL.

The chain uses TRBV28 and TRBJ1-6; 9 nucleotides agree with TRBD1. V shed 5 bases, J shed 13 bases, and the junction held 27 bases outside the gene matches. CDR1 is MDHEN and CDR2 is SYDVKM in the germline V gene. This CDR3 is built from 20 residues. CDR3 region: CASSRNRGRGPGRTPIPLHF. Written as DNA, the CDR3 is TGTGCCAGCAGTAGAAACAGGGGGCGGGGACCGGGACGGACCCCTATTCCCCTCCACTTT.

On this clone: At the DNA level, this CDR3 is encoded by other sequences in the same sample as well. This chain connects TRBV18 to TRBJ1-6, with D perhaps matching TRBD1 (5 bases). The CDR3 extends over 13 amino acids. Trimming left V 6 bases short and J 8 bases short, with 11 bases between. Germline V lookup: CDR1 KGHSH, CDR2 LQKENI. The CDR3 DNA follows: TGTGCCAGCTCGCCTCAAGGGGATTCACCCCTCCACTTT. Translated, it gives CASSPQGDSPLHF.

J is TRBJ1-5 and V is TRBV21-1; the table gives TRBD1 as D, unverified against the DNA. TRBV21-1 is given as a pseudogene. The CDR3 has 19 amino acids. This chain's CDR3 is CASSKETGTGTYSNQPQHF. CDR3 nucleotides: TGTGCCAGCAGCAAAGAAACCGGGACAGGGACATATAGCAATCAGCCCCAGCATTTT.

This sequence joins TRBV10-1 and TRBJ2-3; D uncertain. The V gene lost 4 bases and the J gene lost 5 bases, with 10 bases spanning the gap. The CDR3 extends over 13 amino acids. The germline V gene encodes CDR1 WNHNN and CDR2 SYGVQD (reference sequence). The CDR3 coding sequence is TGCGCCAGCAGTGCGGTCTTCGGAGATACGCAGTATTTT. It encodes CASSAVFGDTQYF.

In this sample, this clone turned up once. V usage is TRBV28 and J usage is TRBJ1-6; D is possibly TRBD1 (6 bases). V lost 2 bases and J 10 bases, leaving 15 bases between the germline ends. The CDR3 covers 15 residues. CDR1 is MDHEN, CDR2 SYDVKM, per germline. The CDR3 sequence: CASSLLLGGESPLHF. The CDR3 nucleotides read TGTGCCAGCAGTTTACTGTTAGGGGGAGAATCACCCCTCCACTTT.

The sample holds a few counts of this clone. The chain has TRBV7-2 and TRBJ2-7; 10 positions match TRBD1. V lost 5 bases and J lost 9; bases outside the gene matches: 19. The CDR3 contains 17 residues. CDR1 and CDR2 from the germline V gene are SGHTA and FQGNSA. In DNA, the CDR3 is TGTGCCAGCAGCACCAGGGACAGGGGCGCGGCGTCTAGCGGGCAGTACTTC. As protein: CASSTRDRGAASSGQYF.

A single count supports this clone. This chain connects TRBV6-2 or TRBV6-3 to TRBJ1-3; 7 nucleotides line up with TRBD1. V lost 6 bases to trimming and J lost 0 bases; unmatched junction nucleotides: 14. The CDR3 is 18 amino acids. CDR1 and CDR2 (germline): MNHEY, SVGEGT. The CDR3 here is CASSPRQGKRSSGNTIYF. CDR3 in DNA: TGTGCCAGCAGCCCTCGACAGGGAAAAAGGAGCTCTGGAAACACCATATATTTT.

J is TRBJ2-7 and V is TRBV19; perhaps TRBD1 as D (7 bases). Germline loops: CDR1 LNHDA, CDR2 SQIVND (reference sequence). V lost 1 base and J lost 2, with 12 bases in between. The CDR3 length is 15 residues. CDR3 sequence reads: CASSIVAGQPYEQYF. The DNA for the CDR3 is TGTGCCAGTAGTATAGTTGCGGGACAGCCCTACGAGCAGTACTTC.

This chain joins TRBV6-5 and TRBJ1-1; 8 nucleotides agree with TRBD1. With V trimmed by 6 bases and J by 10 bases, 4 bases remained unmatched. The CDR3 runs to 11 residues. CDR1 and CDR2 from the germline V gene are MNHEY and SVGAGI. CDR3 loop: CASSKGTGAFF. The CDR3 DNA sequence: TGTGCCAGCAGCAAAGGGACAGGAGCTTTCTTT.

V and J are TRBV6-2 or TRBV6-3 and TRBJ2-7; a possible D gene is TRBD2 (6 bases). Germline V gives CDR1 MNHEY, CDR2 SVGEGT. There are 15 residues in the CDR3. Trimming stripped 0 bases from V and 4 bases from J, with 13 bases between. The CDR3 reads CASSYSDSGVYEQYF. The CDR3 region has the DNA TGTGCCAGCAGTTACTCGGACTCGGGAGTATACGAGCAGTACTTC.

The chain joins TRBV10-3 to TRBJ1-3, with TRBD1 identical over 9 bases. This CDR3 has 16 residues. J was trimmed by 4 bases and V by 6 bases; bases with no gene match: 10. In germline, CDR1 is ENHRY, CDR2 SYGVKD. CDR3: CAIRGQGAIPGNTIYF. CDR3 in DNA: TGTGCCATCAGGGGACAGGGTGCAATTCCGGGAAACACCATATATTTT.

The chain links TRBV30 to TRBJ2-5; 11 positions agree with TRBD2. The CDR3 consists of 15 residues. Germline CDR1 is GTSNPN and CDR2 is SVGIG (reference sequence). The J segment lost 7 bases and the V segment lost 3 bases, leaving 10 bases of the junction unmatched. This CDR3 reads CAWRDSGRGGGTQYF. CDR3 DNA: TGTGCCTGGAGGGATAGCGGGAGGGGCGGAGGGACCCAGTACTTC.

This chain links TRBV5-1 with TRBJ2-3; 7 bases align to TRBD2. The J segment lost 2 bases and the V segment lost 0 bases, leaving 6 bases of the junction unmatched. CDR1 and CDR2 (germline): SGHRS, YFSETQ. This CDR3 is built from 16 residues. The CDR3 DNA is TGCGCCAGCAGCTTGGGTTTGCTAGCGGCCACAGATACGCAGTATTTT. Its protein is CASSLGLLAATDTQYF.